This T cell receptor beta chain was identified during a study of neoadjuvant anti-PD-1 for oral cavity cancer. On the study more broadly: Before surgery, most patients got three to four biweekly 3 mg/kg nivolumab doses.

The study, taken as a whole, reports: Non-responders to neoadjuvant nivolumab had significantly more clonal PBMC T cells than responders.

The patients had HPV-negative, locally advanced oral cavity squamous cell carcinoma. CDR3 length: 13 residues. Germline assignment: CDR1 MNHNS and CDR2 SASEGT. V was cut by 10 bases and J by 8 bases, with 17 bases left in between. With regard to this clone: Its antigen is unknown.

This table comes from immunoSEQ multiplex PCR, and its TCRdb copy is limited to in-frame clones, with some not included. The table includes 70,000 to 95,000 clones, under 90% detected once. V gene TRBV6-1 combines with J gene TRBJ1-4, with no clear D. This clonotype was obtained from a person aged 35-79 years with oral cavity squamous cell carcinoma. Sample: PBMCs, taken before nivolumab (anti-PD-1) treatment. Written as DNA, the CDR3 is TGTGCCACCATCCCACAAGTAGGGGAAAAACTGTTTTTT. Its protein product is CATIPQVGEKLFF.